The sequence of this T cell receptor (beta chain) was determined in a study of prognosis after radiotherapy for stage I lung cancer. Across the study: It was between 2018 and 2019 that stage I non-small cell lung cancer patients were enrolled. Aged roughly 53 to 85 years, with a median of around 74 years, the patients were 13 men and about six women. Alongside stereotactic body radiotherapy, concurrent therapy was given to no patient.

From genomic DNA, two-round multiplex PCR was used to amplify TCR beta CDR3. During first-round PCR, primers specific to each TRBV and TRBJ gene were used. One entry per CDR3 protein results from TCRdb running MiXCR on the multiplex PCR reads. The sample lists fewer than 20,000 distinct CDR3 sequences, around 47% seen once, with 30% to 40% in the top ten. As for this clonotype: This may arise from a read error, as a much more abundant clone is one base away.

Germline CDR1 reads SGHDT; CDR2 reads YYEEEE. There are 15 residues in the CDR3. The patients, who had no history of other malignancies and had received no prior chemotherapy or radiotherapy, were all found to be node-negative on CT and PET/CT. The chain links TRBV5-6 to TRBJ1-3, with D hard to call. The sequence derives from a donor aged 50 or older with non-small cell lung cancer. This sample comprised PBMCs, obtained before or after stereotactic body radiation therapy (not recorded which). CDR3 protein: CASSTSYDSGNIIYF. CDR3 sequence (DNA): TGTGCCAGCAGCACCTCGTACGACTCTGGAAACATCATATATTTT.